The 8 T cell receptor beta chains in this list originate from one sample, sequenced in a study of molecular identifiers for immune sequencing clone quantification. Using its own MiXCR run on the PCR reads, TCRdb lists one record per CDR3 protein. The sample has 460,000 or so distinct CDR3 sequences, over 20% seen once; the top ten hold approximately 0.84%. What was sequenced was naive CD8+ T cells from blood, with Jurkat cell RNA spiked in. Subset: FACS-sorted CD8+CD4-CCR7+CD45RA+ naive T cells. Receptors were obtained from a human donor in good health. Some libraries in this study had Jurkat cell RNA spiked in.

The table lists this clonotype with many counts. This chain links TRBV4-3 with TRBJ2-7, with D uncertain. V dropped 0 bases and J dropped 7 bases, with 7 bases sitting between them. The germline V gene has CDR1 LGHNA and CDR2 YSLEER. This CDR3 spans 12 amino acids. The CDR3 region is CASSQDGVEQYF. The CDR3 DNA reads as TGCGCCAGCAGCCAAGATGGGGTGGAGCAGTACTTC.

V gene TRBV5-8 combines with J gene TRBJ2-7; no firm D call. Germline CDR1 and CDR2: SGHTS and YDEGEE. The CDR3 runs 13 residues. The germline V and J ends were trimmed by 1 base and 4 bases, with 9 bases remaining between them. In DNA form, the CDR3 reads TGTGCCAGCAGCTTGTCGCTGGTATACGAGCAGTACTTC. It specifies CASSLSLVYEQYF.

As regards this clonotype: A much larger clone sits a single nucleotide away, making a read error possible. The rearrangement links TRBV5-1 to TRBJ2-5; D remains ambiguous. V was clipped by 0 bases and J by 0 bases, with 9 bases between them. Germline assignment: CDR1 SGHRS and CDR2 YFSETQ. This CDR3 is built from 15 residues. The DNA for the CDR3 is TGCGCCAGCAGCTTGGGTGGCGCGGACCAAGAGACCCAGTACTTC. As protein: CASSLGGADQETQYF.

On this clonotype: Given a much more abundant clone one base away, this may be a read error. The DNA of the CDR3 is TGTGCCAGCAGTTACTCGGGACCGTGCACAGATACGCAGTATTTT. This sequence encodes CASSYSGPCTDTQYF. The chain links TRBV6-2 or TRBV6-3 to TRBJ2-3, with D tentatively TRBD1 or TRBD2 (5 bases each). Germline V gene data show CDR1 as MNHEY and CDR2 as SVGEGT. V dropped 0 bases and J dropped 1 base, with 8 bases sitting between them. There are 15 residues in the CDR3.

This clonotype was found a few times. The chain has TRBV4-3 and TRBJ2-6; 12 bases fit TRBD2. Germline CDR1 reads LGHNA; CDR2 reads YSLEER. The J segment lost 0 bases and the V segment lost 2 bases, leaving 2 bases of the junction unmatched. The length of the CDR3 is 18 residues. As DNA, the CDR3 is TGCGCCAGCAGCCAAACTAGCGGGAGGAGCTCTGGGGCCAACGTCCTGACTTTC. Protein sequence: CASSQTSGRSSGANVLTF.

Many counts were recorded for this clonotype. V gene TRBV4-3 combines with J gene TRBJ2-5; 8 bases fit TRBD2. Germline assignment: CDR1 LGHNA and CDR2 YSLEER. This CDR3 has 16 residues. The trim removed 3 bases at V and 1 base at J, leaving 7 bases unmatched. CDR3 DNA: TGCGCCAGCAGCCACACTAGCGGAAGATCCCAAGAGACCCAGTACTTC. It codes for CASSHTSGRSQETQYF.

The chain employs TRBV11-2 and TRBJ1-1; unclear D gene. The CDR3 length is 12 residues. The V end lost 5 bases, the J end lost 5 bases, and 9 bases lay between the germline ends. Germline V lookup: CDR1 SGHAT, CDR2 FQNNGV. The CDR3 protein is CASSMTVTEAFF. CDR3 sequence (DNA): TGTGCCAGCAGCATGACCGTGACTGAAGCTTTCTTT.

At least ten counts were recorded for this clonotype. Sequence at one end of the junction differs from germline and may be a read error. The chain employs TRBV20-1 and TRBJ1-4, with 10 bases lining up with TRBD1. The CDR3 spans 14 residues. Germline CDR1 is DFQATT and CDR2 is SNEGSKA (reference sequence). CDR3 DNA: TGCAGTGCAAGAGGACAGGGGGAGCCTGAAAAACTGTTTTTT. Protein: CSARGQGEPEKLFF.